These T cell receptor beta chains were read from a single sample in a study of T-cell reconstitution after alpha-beta-depleted transplantation in children. In TCRdb, the PCR reads were re-called with MiXCR into one record per CDR3 protein. The data show about 60,000 distinct CDR3 sequences, roughly 45% seen once. Specimen: PBMCs, mostly from graft donor cells, collected 360 days after TCRalphabeta/CD19-depleted stem cell transplant. Every receptor here comes from a male patient aged 5 to 17 who had a stem cell transplant for acute lymphoblastic leukemia, so the T cells may come from the graft donor. Both conserved end residues are part of each CDR3. Fields, in order: CDR3 DNA, CDR3 protein, J gene, clone size, D gene, V gene. The D gene is left open where the match is weak. Size is stated for part of the rows, as once, few or many counts, or as a class when the clone is expanded.

CDR3nt: TGTGCCAGCAGCGTAGTAACCGTGGGGGCTGGGGCCAACGTCCTGACTTTC
CDR3aa: CASSVVTVGAGANVLTF
j_gene: TRBJ2-6
abundance: NA
d_gene: NA
v_gene: TRBV9

CDR3nt: TGCAGTGCTAGAGCCGGGACAGGGAGTATCGAGCAGTACTTC
CDR3aa: CSARAGTGSIEQYF
j_gene: TRBJ2-7
abundance: NA
d_gene: TRBD1
v_gene: TRBV20-1

CDR3nt: TGTGCCACCTGGGCGGGCGAGCTGTTTTTT
CDR3aa: CATWAGELFF
j_gene: TRBJ2-2
abundance: NA
d_gene: NA
v_gene: TRBV12-3/TRBV12-4

CDR3nt: TGTGCCACCAGGACTGAAAACACCGGGGAGCTGTTTTTT
CDR3aa: CATRTENTGELFF
j_gene: TRBJ2-2
abundance: NA
d_gene: NA
v_gene: TRBV24-1

CDR3nt: TGCAGTGCTAGTTCAGGTGCTGGGATCACCTACGAGCAGTACTTC
CDR3aa: CSASSGAGITYEQYF
j_gene: TRBJ2-7
abundance: few
d_gene: NA
v_gene: TRBV20-1

CDR3nt: TGTGCCAGCAGCCAAGAGCGGGGGAAAACTGAAGCTTTCTTT
CDR3aa: CASSQERGKTEAFF
j_gene: TRBJ1-1
abundance: NA
d_gene: NA
v_gene: TRBV3-1

CDR3nt: TGTGCCAGCTGCGTAAGAAGGGGTGTGGAGACCCAGTACTTC
CDR3aa: CASCVRRGVETQYF
j_gene: TRBJ2-5
abundance: NA
d_gene: NA
v_gene: TRBV12-3/TRBV12-4

CDR3nt: TGTGCCAGCAGTCCACCCCCAACCTACAATGAGCAGTTCTTC
CDR3aa: CASSPPPTYNEQFF
j_gene: TRBJ2-1
abundance: NA
d_gene: NA
v_gene: TRBV7-2

CDR3nt: TGTGCCAGCAGTTACTATCTAGCCGGCAATATTCAGTACTTC
CDR3aa: CASSYYLAGNIQYF
j_gene: TRBJ2-4
abundance: NA
d_gene: NA
v_gene: TRBV6-5

CDR3nt: TGTGCCAGCAGGACAGGATCTGGAAACACCATATATTTT
CDR3aa: CASRTGSGNTIYF
j_gene: TRBJ1-3
abundance: NA
d_gene: NA
v_gene: TRBV7-6

CDR3nt: TGCAGTGCTAGACAGGGGATTCTGGGCACAGATACGCAGTATTTT
CDR3aa: CSARQGILGTDTQYF
j_gene: TRBJ2-3
abundance: NA
d_gene: NA
v_gene: TRBV20-1

CDR3nt: TGTGCCAGCAGCGTAGAAGCCCTAGCGGGGTTGTACAATGAGCAGTTCTTC
CDR3aa: CASSVEALAGLYNEQFF
j_gene: TRBJ2-1
abundance: NA
d_gene: TRBD2
v_gene: TRBV9

CDR3nt: TGTGCCAGCAGCTCGGTCGATCAAGAGACCCAGTACTTC
CDR3aa: CASSSVDQETQYF
j_gene: TRBJ2-5
abundance: NA
d_gene: NA
v_gene: TRBV7-9

CDR3nt: TGTGCCAGCAGCTTATATGAGGGGGTGAGGAATGAGCAGTTCTTC
CDR3aa: CASSLYEGVRNEQFF
j_gene: TRBJ2-1
abundance: NA
d_gene: NA
v_gene: TRBV7-3

CDR3nt: TGTGCCAGCAGTTCGGGACAGAACCTTCAAGAGACCCAGTACTTC
CDR3aa: CASSSGQNLQETQYF
j_gene: TRBJ2-5
abundance: few
d_gene: TRBD1
v_gene: TRBV12-3/TRBV12-4

CDR3nt: TGTGCCAGCAGCTGGACAACGGGATTGCGAAATGAGCAGTTCTTC
CDR3aa: CASSWTTGLRNEQFF
j_gene: TRBJ2-1
abundance: NA
d_gene: NA
v_gene: TRBV27

CDR3nt: TGTGCCAGCAGTTACGGAGGGTATCGCACAGATACGCAGTATTTT
CDR3aa: CASSYGGYRTDTQYF
j_gene: TRBJ2-3
abundance: NA
d_gene: NA
v_gene: TRBV6-2/TRBV6-3

CDR3nt: TGCAGCGTTGGTGGCGGAGGGGGCCCCTACAATGAGCAGTTCTTC
CDR3aa: CSVGGGGGPYNEQFF
j_gene: TRBJ2-1
abundance: NA
d_gene: NA
v_gene: TRBV29-1

CDR3nt: TGTGCCACCAGTGATTTATCGGGGAATACGCAGTATTTT
CDR3aa: CATSDLSGNTQYF
j_gene: TRBJ2-3
abundance: few
d_gene: NA
v_gene: TRBV24-1

CDR3nt: TGTGCCAGCAGCTCCCGATTAGCGGGGGTTTACGAGCAGTACTTC
CDR3aa: CASSSRLAGVYEQYF
j_gene: TRBJ2-7
abundance: NA
d_gene: TRBD2
v_gene: TRBV7-8

CDR3nt: TGCGCCAGCAGCCCGGACAGGGTACGCGGCTACACCTTC
CDR3aa: CASSPDRVRGYTF
j_gene: TRBJ1-2
abundance: few
d_gene: TRBD1
v_gene: TRBV5-1

CDR3nt: TGCGCCAGCAGCCAAGCGGGACTCGGAGAAAAACTGTTTTTT
CDR3aa: CASSQAGLGEKLFF
j_gene: TRBJ1-4
abundance: once
d_gene: NA
v_gene: TRBV4-1

CDR3nt: TGTGCCAGCGACCCTCCTGGGTCCCCCTACGAGCAGTACTTC
CDR3aa: CASDPPGSPYEQYF
j_gene: TRBJ2-7
abundance: few
d_gene: NA
v_gene: TRBV7-9

CDR3nt: TGCGCCAGCAGCTTTTCGGACACTTACAATGAGCAGTTCTTC
CDR3aa: CASSFSDTYNEQFF
j_gene: TRBJ2-1
abundance: NA
d_gene: NA
v_gene: TRBV5-1

CDR3nt: TGTGCCAGCAGTTACCCCGGGACGGATCTTGATGGCTACACCTTC
CDR3aa: CASSYPGTDLDGYTF
j_gene: TRBJ1-2
abundance: NA
d_gene: NA
v_gene: TRBV6-5

CDR3nt: TGCAGCGTCCTTCCGGCTCTAGCGGGAACTAAAAATGAGCAGTTCTTC
CDR3aa: CSVLPALAGTKNEQFF
j_gene: TRBJ2-1
abundance: NA
d_gene: TRBD2
v_gene: TRBV29-1

CDR3nt: TGTGCCAGCAGTTTCGGGACTAAACGCTCTGGGGCCAACGTCCTGACTTTC
CDR3aa: CASSFGTKRSGANVLTF
j_gene: TRBJ2-6
abundance: NA
d_gene: TRBD2
v_gene: TRBV27